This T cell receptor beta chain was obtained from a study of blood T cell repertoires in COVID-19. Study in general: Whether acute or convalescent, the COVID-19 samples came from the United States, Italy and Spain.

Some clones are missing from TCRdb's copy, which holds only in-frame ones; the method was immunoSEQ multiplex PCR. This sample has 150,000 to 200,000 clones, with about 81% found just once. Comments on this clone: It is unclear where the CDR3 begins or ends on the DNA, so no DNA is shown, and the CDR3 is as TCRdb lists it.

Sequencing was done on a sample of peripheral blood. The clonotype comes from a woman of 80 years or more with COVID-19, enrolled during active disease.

CDR3 in amino acids: CASIFGSEAFF. V is TRBV28 and J is TRBJ1-1; the table calls TRBD1, which could not be checked here. Per germline, CDR1 MDHEN and CDR2 SYDVKM. The CDR3 sequence runs 11 residues, both termini included.